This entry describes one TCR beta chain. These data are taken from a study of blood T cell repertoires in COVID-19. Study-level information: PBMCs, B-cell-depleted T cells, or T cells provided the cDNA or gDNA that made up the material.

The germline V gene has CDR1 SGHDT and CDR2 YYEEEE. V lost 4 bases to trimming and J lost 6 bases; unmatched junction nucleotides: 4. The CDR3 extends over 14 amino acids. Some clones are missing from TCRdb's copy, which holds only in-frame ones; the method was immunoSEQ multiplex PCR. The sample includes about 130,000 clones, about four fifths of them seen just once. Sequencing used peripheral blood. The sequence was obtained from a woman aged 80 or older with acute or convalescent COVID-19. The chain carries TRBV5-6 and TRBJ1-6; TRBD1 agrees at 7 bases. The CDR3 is CASSPGDSNSPLHF. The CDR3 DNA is TGTGCCAGCAGCCCAGGGGACAGTAATTCACCCCTCCACTTT.